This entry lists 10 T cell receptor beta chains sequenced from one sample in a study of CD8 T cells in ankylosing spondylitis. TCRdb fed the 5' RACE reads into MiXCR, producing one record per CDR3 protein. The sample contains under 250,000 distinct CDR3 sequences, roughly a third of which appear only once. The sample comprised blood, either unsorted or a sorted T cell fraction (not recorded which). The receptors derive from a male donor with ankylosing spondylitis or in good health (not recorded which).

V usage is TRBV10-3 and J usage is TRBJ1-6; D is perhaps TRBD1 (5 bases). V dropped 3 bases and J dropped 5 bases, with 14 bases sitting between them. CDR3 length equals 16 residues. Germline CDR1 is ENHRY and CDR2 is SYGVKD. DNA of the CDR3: TGTGCCATCAGTGAAGGGTTAGGGGACCATAATTCACCCCTCCACTTT. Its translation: CAISEGLGDHNSPLHF.

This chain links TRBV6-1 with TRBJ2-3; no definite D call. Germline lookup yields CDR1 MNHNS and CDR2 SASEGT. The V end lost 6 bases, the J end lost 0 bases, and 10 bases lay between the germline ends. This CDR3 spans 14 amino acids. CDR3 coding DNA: TGTGCCAGCAGCCCCGCTGGGAGCACAGATACGCAGTATTTT. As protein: CASSPAGSTDTQYF.

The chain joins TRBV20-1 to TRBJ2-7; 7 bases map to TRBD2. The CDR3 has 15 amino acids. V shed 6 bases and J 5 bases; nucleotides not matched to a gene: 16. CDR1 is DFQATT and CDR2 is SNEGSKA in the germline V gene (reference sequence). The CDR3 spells CSAQKRSGGFNEQYF. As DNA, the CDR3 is TGCAGTGCCCAGAAGAGGTCCGGGGGGTTTAACGAGCAGTACTTC.

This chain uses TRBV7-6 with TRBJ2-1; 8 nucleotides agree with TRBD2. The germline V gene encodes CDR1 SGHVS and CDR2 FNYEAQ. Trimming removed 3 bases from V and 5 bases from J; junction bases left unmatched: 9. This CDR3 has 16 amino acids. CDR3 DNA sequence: TGTGCCAGCAGCTTTTCCGTAGCGGGGCAAAACAATGAGCAGTTCTTC. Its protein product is CASSFSVAGQNNEQFF.

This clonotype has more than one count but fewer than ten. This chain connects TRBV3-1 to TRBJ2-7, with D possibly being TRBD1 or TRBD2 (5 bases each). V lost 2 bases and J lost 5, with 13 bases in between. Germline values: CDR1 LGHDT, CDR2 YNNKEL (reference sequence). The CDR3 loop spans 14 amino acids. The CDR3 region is CASSQYQGAHEQYF. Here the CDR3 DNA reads TGTGCCAGCAGCCAATATCAGGGAGCCCACGAGCAGTACTTC.

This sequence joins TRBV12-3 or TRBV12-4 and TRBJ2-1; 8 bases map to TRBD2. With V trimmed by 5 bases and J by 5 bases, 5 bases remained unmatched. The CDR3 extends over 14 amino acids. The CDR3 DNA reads TGTGCCAGCAGTACGCGGGGGGAAAACAATGAGCAGTTCTTC. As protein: CASSTRGENNEQFF.

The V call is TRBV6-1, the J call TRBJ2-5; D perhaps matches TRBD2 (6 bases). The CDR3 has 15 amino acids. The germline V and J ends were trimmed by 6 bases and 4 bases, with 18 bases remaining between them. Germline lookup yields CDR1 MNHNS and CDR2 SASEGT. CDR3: CASRLGLTLVETQYF. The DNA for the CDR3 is TGTGCCAGCAGATTGGGACTTACCCTCGTAGAGACCCAGTACTTC.

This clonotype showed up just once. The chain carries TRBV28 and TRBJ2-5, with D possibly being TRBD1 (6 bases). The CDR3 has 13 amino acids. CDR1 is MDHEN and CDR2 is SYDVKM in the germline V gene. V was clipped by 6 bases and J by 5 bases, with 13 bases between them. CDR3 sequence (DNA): TGTGCCAGCAGAAACAGGGTCAGGGAGACCCAGTACTTC. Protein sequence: CASRNRVRETQYF. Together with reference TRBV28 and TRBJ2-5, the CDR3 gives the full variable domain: DVKVTQSSRYLVKRTGEKVFLECVQDMDHENMFWYRQDPGLGLRLIYFSYDVKMKEKGDIPEGYSVSREKKERFSLILESASTNQTSMYLCASRNRVRETQYFGPGTRLLVL.

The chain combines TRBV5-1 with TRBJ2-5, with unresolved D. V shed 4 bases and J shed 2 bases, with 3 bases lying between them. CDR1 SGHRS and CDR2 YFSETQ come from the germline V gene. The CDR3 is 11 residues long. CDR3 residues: CASSEQETQYF. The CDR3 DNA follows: TGCGCCAGCAGCGAACAAGAGACCCAGTACTTC.

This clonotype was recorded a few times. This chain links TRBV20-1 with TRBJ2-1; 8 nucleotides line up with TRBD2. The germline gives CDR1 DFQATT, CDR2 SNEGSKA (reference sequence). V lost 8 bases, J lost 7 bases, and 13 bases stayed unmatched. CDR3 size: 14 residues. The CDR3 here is CSTLRGAIGNEQFF. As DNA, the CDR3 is TGCAGTACTCTGCGGGGGGCCATTGGGAATGAGCAGTTCTTC.